This entry describes one TCR beta chain. Its antigen is unknown. Repertoires were generated with immunoSEQ multiplex PCR, while TCRdb's copy carries only in-frame clones and drops some. The table shows roughly 25,000 clones, with around 95% occurring only once. This CDR3 spans 14 amino acids. The V gene's germline CDR1 is SNHLY and CDR2 FYNNEI. The sample originates from a study of graft-versus-host responses after intestinal transplantation. About the research overall: For around three years after anti-thymocyte globulin induction, all recipients took tacrolimus and steroids. Study observations and caveats: GvH clones surfaced in recipient marrow, some emerging earlier in ileum or blood. Early HvG declines after transplant were associated with peak circulating GvH clone levels.

V usage is TRBV2 and J usage is TRBJ2-5; D is undetermined. The J call may be incorrect, as the DNA end agrees better with TRBJ2-7. The clonotype was recovered from a human patient who received an intestinal transplant, so some T cells may come from the graft donor. This specimen consisted of PBMCs, obtained 30 days after intestinal transplant. CDR3 DNA: TGTGCCAGCGAAGGCCAGGTAACACCATACGAGCAGTACTTC. Its protein product is CASEGQVTPYEQYF.